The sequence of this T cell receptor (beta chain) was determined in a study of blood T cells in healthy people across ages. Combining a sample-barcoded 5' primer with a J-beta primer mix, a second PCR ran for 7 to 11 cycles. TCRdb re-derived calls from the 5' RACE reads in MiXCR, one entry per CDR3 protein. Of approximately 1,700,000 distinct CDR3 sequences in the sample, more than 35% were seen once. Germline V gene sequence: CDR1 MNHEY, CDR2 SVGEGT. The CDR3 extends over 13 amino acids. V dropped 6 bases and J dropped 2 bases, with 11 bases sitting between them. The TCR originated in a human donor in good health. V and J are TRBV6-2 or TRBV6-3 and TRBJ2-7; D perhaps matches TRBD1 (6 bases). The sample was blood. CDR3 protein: CASSGQLTYEQYF. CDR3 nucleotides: TGTGCCAGCAGCGGACAGTTGACCTACGAGCAGTACTTC.